This T cell receptor beta chain derives from a study of identical twins. The CDR3 has 15 amino acids. Germline V gene sequence: CDR1 KGHDR, CDR2 SFDVKD. V shed 7 bases, J shed 2 bases, and the junction held 8 bases outside the gene matches. A single record per CDR3 protein comes from TCRdb applying MiXCR to the 5' RACE reads. This sample has approximately 1.8 million distinct CDR3 sequences, with around 29% found just once. The source material was cord blood. This receptor was obtained from a newborn girl in good health. V and J are TRBV24-1 and TRBJ1-2; TRBD1 matches 8 bases. The CDR3 reads CATSHPGQGNYGYTF. The CDR3 DNA reads TGTGCCACCAGCCATCCCGGACAGGGCAACTATGGCTACACCTTC.